These 10 T cell receptor beta chains share one sample of origin, sequenced in a study of regulatory T cells in long-lasting Graves disease. Assembly of TCR beta libraries relied on iRepertoire HTBI primers together with Arm-PCR of CDR3 regions. One entry per CDR3 protein results from TCRdb running MiXCR on the multiplex PCR reads. The table shows around 250,000 distinct CDR3 sequences, with about 16% occurring only once. Time point in this sample: newly diagnosed GD, antithyroid drugs for less than 3 months. PBMC-derived RNA was used for the TCR library. The sequences come from peripheral blood mononuclear cells (PBMCs), collected at new diagnosis, from a patient treated with antithyroid drugs. These receptors were taken from a female donor with Graves disease.

V gene TRBV28 combines with J gene TRBJ2-3; D is ambiguous. Germline V lookup: CDR1 MDHEN, CDR2 SYDVKM. V was pared by 4 bases and J by 5 bases, with 19 bases between. The CDR3 is 16 amino acids. The CDR3 coding sequence is TGTGCCAGCAGTTCCAGACCGCGGACCGCCGAAGATACGCAGTATTTT. It translates to CASSSRPRTAEDTQYF. The full variable domain, in which reference TRBV28 and TRBJ2-3 provide the parts outside the CDR3, is DVKVTQSSRYLVKRTGEKVFLECVQDMDHENMFWYRQDPGLGLRLIYFSYDVKMKEKGDIPEGYSVSREKKERFSLILESASTNQTSMYLCASSSRPRTAEDTQYFGPGTRLTVL.

The table lists this clonotype with many counts. The chain uses TRBV11-2 and TRBJ1-6; a weak D match, TRBD1 (5 bases). This CDR3 has 16 amino acids. V was pared by 1 base and J by 6 bases, with 13 bases between. Germline V lookup: CDR1 SGHAT, CDR2 FQNNGV. CDR3 DNA sequence: TGTGCCAGCAGCTTAGGCCCCGGGACTCCTAATTCACCCCTCCACTTT. It codes for CASSLGPGTPNSPLHF.

Comment on this clonotype: Given a much more abundant clone one base away, this may be a read error. The rearrangement uses TRBV28 and TRBJ1-2, with a possible D match to TRBD1 (5 bases). CDR3 size: 13 residues. Trimming pared 4 bases from V and 8 bases from J, leaving 14 bases between. Looked up from germline, CDR1 is MDHEN and CDR2 is SYDVKM. DNA of the CDR3: TGTGCCAGCAGTTCTACAGGCCAGTGGGGCTACACCTTC. Residues: CASSSTGQWGYTF.

The V call is TRBV20-1, the J call TRBJ1-1, with 10 bases that match TRBD1. This CDR3 has 16 amino acids. CDR1 DFQATT and CDR2 SNEGSKA come from the germline V gene (reference sequence). The junction had 10 bases not matched to a gene; V was cut back by 2 bases and J by 4 bases. CDR3 in amino acids: CSARSRDRGVTTEAFF. CDR3 DNA: TGCAGTGCTAGATCTAGGGACAGGGGTGTGACCACTGAAGCTTTCTTT.

This clonotype has at least ten counts. The rearrangement uses TRBV20-1 and TRBJ1-2; 8 bases match TRBD1. The CDR3 sequence is 14 residues long. In germline, CDR1 is DFQATT, CDR2 SNEGSKA (reference sequence). V lost 4 bases to trimming and J lost 7 bases; unmatched junction nucleotides: 11. The chain's CDR3 is CSAIPLQGASGYTF. CDR3 nucleotides: TGCAGTGCTATTCCTTTGCAGGGGGCTTCTGGCTACACCTTC.

The chain carries TRBV20-1 and TRBJ2-7; unclear D gene. Germline V gives CDR1 DFQATT, CDR2 SNEGSKA (reference sequence). Trimming took 1 base from V and 3 from J, leaving 10 bases between them. The CDR3 has 13 residues. CDR3 in amino acids: CSARVAINYEQYF. For the CDR3, the DNA is TGCAGTGCTAGAGTAGCTATAAACTACGAGCAGTACTTC.

This clonotype was seen more than once but under ten times. J is TRBJ1-2 and V is TRBV5-8; D gene unclear. The V gene lost 1 base and the J gene lost 2 bases, with 9 bases spanning the gap. The CDR3 contains 14 residues. Germline V gene data show CDR1 as SGHTS and CDR2 as YDEGEE. CDR3 loop: CASSLRAANYGYTF. Written as DNA, the CDR3 is TGTGCCAGCAGCTTGCGTGCAGCCAACTATGGCTACACCTTC.

This clonotype showed up many times. The chain employs TRBV18 and TRBJ2-4, with D unclear. This CDR3 has 14 amino acids. Trimming left V 2 bases short and J 5 bases short, with 10 bases between. CDR1 and CDR2 (germline): KGHSH, LQKENI. The CDR3 protein is CASSPSTLENIQYF. The CDR3, as DNA: TGTGCCAGCTCACCAAGCACCTTGGAAAACATTCAGTACTTC.

V is TRBV19 and J is TRBJ2-7; TRBD2 matches 13 bases. V shed 5 bases, J shed 7 bases, and the junction held 14 bases outside the gene matches. This CDR3 is built from 17 residues. The germline CDR1 and CDR2 sequences are LNHDA and SQIVND (reference sequence). CDR3 sequence reads: CASSGGTSGTGYNEQYF. The CDR3 DNA sequence: TGTGCCAGTAGTGGTGGGACTAGCGGGACCGGGTACAATGAGCAGTACTTC. The complete variable domain, with remaining parts taken from reference TRBV19 and TRBJ2-7, reads DGGITQSPKYLFRKEGQNVTLSCEQNLNHDAMYWYRQDPGQGLRLIYYSQIVNDFQKGDIAEGYSVSREKKESFPLTVTSAQKNPTAFYLCASSGGTSGTGYNEQYFGPGTRLTVT.

This clonotype was seen repeatedly, ten times or more. The chain combines TRBV11-1 with TRBJ2-2; D is possibly TRBD1 (6 bases). Looked up from germline, CDR1 is SGHAT and CDR2 is FQDESV (reference sequence). Trimming stripped 3 bases from V and 0 bases from J, with 8 bases between. There are 15 residues in the CDR3. The CDR3 here is CASSLGATNTGELFF. DNA of the CDR3: TGTGCCAGCAGCTTGGGGGCGACGAACACCGGGGAGCTGTTTTTT.